This T cell receptor (beta chain) was recovered during a study of T cells in Graves' hyperthyroidism and ophthalmopathy. Uncontrolled infection, other autoimmune disease, pregnancy or lactation disqualified patients from enrolment. Diagnosis relied on clinical symptoms, serum thyroxine and TRAb, thyroid ultrasound and orbital computed tomography. It was RNA transcripts that yielded the amplified TCR beta CDR3 regions. Initially, a first-round RT-PCR of the TCR CDR3 employed the HTBI primer set. TCRdb re-derived calls from the multiplex PCR reads in MiXCR, one entry per CDR3 protein. The data show hundreds of thousands of distinct CDR3 sequences, about 45% seen once. Comment on this clonotype: The antigen is unknown.

General study points: A median around 6 months before onset, the model predicted ophthalmopathy. Most thyroid clonotypes with frequency above 0.001 were detected in blood.

After removal of 5 bases from V and 4 bases from J, the junction contained 14 bases not matched to a gene. Germline lookup yields CDR1 SGHAT and CDR2 FQNNGV. The CDR3 spans 17 residues. The receptor comes from an adult man with Graves' disease, either hyperthyroidism or ophthalmopathy (not recorded which). The V and J genes are TRBV11-2 and TRBJ2-7; 10 bases line up with TRBD2. Sequencing was carried out using peripheral blood or thyroid tissue (not recorded which). The CDR3 protein is CASSVVRLAGALYEQYF. The CDR3 DNA reads as TGTGCCAGCAGCGTTGTGCGTCTAGCGGGAGCCCTTTACGAGCAGTACTTC.